This T cell receptor (beta chain) was recovered during a study of identical twins. There are many counts of this clonotype. Its antigen remains unidentified. The study, taken as a whole, reports: Models came in too low on out-of-frame TCR alpha sharing in monozygotic twins. Where out-of-frame alpha sequences were twin-shared, they showed excess low generation probability. For cord blood, abundant beta clonotypes had fewer insertions, unlike memory repertoires, which showed none. Partly confounded zero-insertion analyses could result from invariant MAIT and iNKT cells.

TCRdb re-analysed the 5' RACE reads in MiXCR, keeping a single row per CDR3 protein. This repertoire shows 1.5 million to 2 million distinct CDR3 sequences, around a third found once; its top ten account for less than 0.35%. The receptor was derived from a newborn girl in good health. Sequenced material: cord blood.

The CDR3 is CASSDLDKSYEQYF. In nucleotides, the CDR3 is TGTGCCAGCAGTGACTTGGACAAGAGCTACGAGCAGTACTTC. The J gene is TRBJ2-7, the V gene TRBV25-1; weak D call: TRBD1 (5 bases). V was clipped by 3 bases and J by 3 bases, with 12 bases between them. Germline V lookup: CDR1 MGHDK, CDR2 SYGVNS. The CDR3 is made up of 14 amino acids.